Following are 4 T cell receptor beta chains from one sample sequenced in a study of identical twins. TCRdb itself ran the 5' RACE reads through MiXCR, one entry per CDR3 protein. The sample contains approximately 890,000 distinct CDR3 sequences, about 12% of which appear only once. The same data also went into a second study, on yellow fever vaccine responses in identical twins.

Sequenced: PBMCs. These receptors came from a woman between 18 and 30 years old in good health.

The V call is TRBV4-1, the J call TRBJ2-3; TRBD1 or TRBD2 may be the D gene (5 bases each). Germline V CDR1 and CDR2: MGHRA, YSYEKL. The CDR3 is 16 residues long. Trimming stripped 1 base from V and 4 bases from J, with 15 bases between. The CDR3 sequence is CASSQVGGERADTQYF. The CDR3 DNA reads as TGCGCCAGCAGCCAAGTTGGGGGAGAAAGGGCAGATACGCAGTATTTT.

This rearrangement joins TRBV10-2 to TRBJ1-6, with D perhaps matching TRBD1 (6 bases). Trimming removed 7 bases at V and 10 bases at J, with 17 bases between. CDR3 length equals 14 residues. Germline V gene data show CDR1 as WSHSY and CDR2 as SAAADI. The chain's CDR3 is CASTATGSNSPLHF. The CDR3 nucleotides are TGCGCCAGCACCGCTACAGGGTCAAACTCACCCCTCCACTTT.

This clonotype was detected only a few times. The DNA for the CDR3 is TGTGCCAGCAGTTTGGCTAGCGGGAGGGCCGGAGCCTACGAGCAGTACTTC. Translating gives CASSLASGRAGAYEQYF. This sequence joins TRBV28 and TRBJ2-7; TRBD2 matches 12 bases. Germline lookup yields CDR1 MDHEN and CDR2 SYDVKM. The CDR3 consists of 17 residues. V shed 3 bases, J shed 2 bases, and the junction held 8 bases outside the gene matches. The full variable domain, its missing parts supplied by reference TRBV28 and TRBJ2-7, is DVKVTQSSRYLVKRTGEKVFLECVQDMDHENMFWYRQDPGLGLRLIYFSYDVKMKEKGDIPEGYSVSREKKERFSLILESASTNQTSMYLCASSLASGRAGAYEQYFGPGTRLTVT.

The sample holds many counts of this clonotype. The rearrangement uses TRBV9 and TRBJ1-1; perhaps TRBD1 as D (5 bases). CDR1 is SGDLS and CDR2 is YYNGEE in the germline V gene. The CDR3 totals 15 residues. Trimming left V 0 bases short and J 2 bases short, with 11 bases between. The DNA of the CDR3 is TGTGCCAGCAGCGTAGGTTCAGGGCTAAACACTGAAGCTTTCTTT. It encodes CASSVGSGLNTEAFF.